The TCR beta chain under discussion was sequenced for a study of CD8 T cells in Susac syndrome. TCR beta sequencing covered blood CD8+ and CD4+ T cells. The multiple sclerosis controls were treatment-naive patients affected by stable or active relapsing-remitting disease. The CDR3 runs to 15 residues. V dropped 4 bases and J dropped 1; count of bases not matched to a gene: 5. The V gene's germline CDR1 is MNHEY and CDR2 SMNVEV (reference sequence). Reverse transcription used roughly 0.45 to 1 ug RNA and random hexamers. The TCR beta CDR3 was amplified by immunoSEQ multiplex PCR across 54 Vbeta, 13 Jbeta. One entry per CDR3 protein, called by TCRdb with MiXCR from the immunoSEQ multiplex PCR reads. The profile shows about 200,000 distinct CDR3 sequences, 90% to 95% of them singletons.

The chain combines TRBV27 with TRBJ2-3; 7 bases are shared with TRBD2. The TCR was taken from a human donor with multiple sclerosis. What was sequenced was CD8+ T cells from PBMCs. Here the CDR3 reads CASSWTAGGTDTQYF. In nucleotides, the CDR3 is TGTGCCAGCAGTTGGACGGCGGGGGGCACAGATACGCAGTATTTT.